These 30 T cell receptor beta chains came from one sample sequenced in a study of T cell repertoires in cytomegalovirus infection. TCRdb independently ran MiXCR on the reads; one entry per CDR3 protein. Found here are about 770,000 distinct CDR3 sequences, approximately 32% of them singletons; the top ten hold about an eighth. No antigen has been identified for these receptors. Sample: cultured CD8+ T cells from PBMCs, taken from culture after CMV antigen stimulation. Source of these receptors: a human donor in good health (CMV status not recorded). Some clones in this sample may be carry-over from other donors' samples.

Only a few counts were recorded for this clonotype. The V call is TRBV15, the J call TRBJ2-3, with unresolved D. This CDR3 is built from 15 residues. Trimming pared 0 bases from V and 0 bases from J, leaving 7 bases between. Germline-derived CDR1 and CDR2 are LNHNV and YYDKDF (reference sequence). Here the CDR3 DNA reads TGTGCCACCAGCAGAGATCCGGAGAGCACAGATACGCAGTATTTT. It codes for CATSRDPESTDTQYF. The variable domain in full, completed from reference TRBV15 and TRBJ2-3, reads DAMVIQNPRYQVTQFGKPVTLSCSQTLNHNVMYWYQQKSSQAPKLLFHYYDKDFNNEADTPDNFQSRRPNTSFCFLDIRSPGLGDTAMYLCATSRDPESTDTQYFGPGTRLTVL.

V is TRBV12-3 or TRBV12-4 and J is TRBJ2-2; TRBD1 aligns across 10 bases. After removal of 5 bases from V and 6 bases from J, the junction contained 6 bases not matched to a gene. The CDR3 spans 15 residues. DNA for the CDR3: TGTGCCAGCAGTCCGTTAGGACAGGGGGCCGGGGAGCTGTTTTTT. This translates into CASSPLGQGAGELFF.

This rearrangement joins TRBV6-2 or TRBV6-3 to TRBJ2-2; D possibly matches TRBD1 or TRBD2 (5 bases each). The CDR3 spans 15 residues. Trimming cost V 6 bases and J 1 base, with 12 bases left between them. Per germline, CDR1 MNHEY and CDR2 SVGEGT. The CDR3 DNA follows: TGTGCCAGCAGCAAGGGACGGAAGAACACCGGGGAGCTGTTTTTT. Encoded protein: CASSKGRKNTGELFF.

The gene calls are TRBV27 and TRBJ1-5, with D unresolved. Per the germline V gene, CDR1 is MNHEY and CDR2 is SMNVEV (reference sequence). V was cut by 3 bases and J by 0 bases, with 15 bases left in between. The CDR3 is made up of 17 amino acids. The CDR3 DNA follows: TGTGCCAGCAGTTTGAGGTCGGCAGGCAATAGCAATCAGCCCCAGCATTTT. Its translation is CASSLRSAGNSNQPQHF.

This clonotype has a handful of counts. The V call is TRBV5-6, the J call TRBJ1-1; no definite D call. Germline V gives CDR1 SGHDT, CDR2 YYEEEE. V lost 2 bases to trimming and J lost 6 bases, with 5 bases between them. CDR3 length: 11 amino acids. For the CDR3, the DNA is TGTGCCAGCAGCTTTTCGGCTGAAGCTTTCTTT. Its protein product is CASSFSAEAFF.

This clonotype was found many times. V usage is TRBV6-1 and J usage is TRBJ2-1; D ambiguous. CDR3 length equals 12 residues. V was pared by 8 bases and J by 6 bases, with 11 bases between. Germline CDR1 reads MNHNS; CDR2 reads SASEGT. CDR3 DNA sequence: TGTGCCAGCTGCTTGGGGTTCAATGAGCAGTTCTTC. This gives the protein CASCLGFNEQFF.

This chain uses TRBV14 with TRBJ2-3; D is ambiguous. V gave up 0 bases and J gave up 1 base, with 11 bases separating them. Germline assignment: CDR1 SGHDN and CDR2 FVKESK. The CDR3 totals 16 residues. CDR3 amino acids: CASSQEVIGRTDTQYF. In nucleotides, the CDR3 is TGTGCCAGCAGCCAAGAGGTTATTGGTCGCACAGATACGCAGTATTTT.

V is TRBV12-3 or TRBV12-4 and J is TRBJ2-3, with TRBD1 identical over 8 bases. The CDR3 loop spans 11 amino acids. Trimming at V came to 10 bases and at J to 6 bases, leaving 3 bases not matched to a gene. Here the CDR3 reads CATQGVDTQYF. DNA for the CDR3: TGTGCCACACAGGGGGTTGATACGCAGTATTTT.

This clonotype turned up a few times. The V call is TRBV12-5, the J call TRBJ2-7; no firm D call. Per the germline V gene, CDR1 is LGHNT and CDR2 is FRNRAP. This CDR3 has 13 amino acids. Trimming left V 7 bases short and J 0 bases short, with 10 bases between. DNA for the CDR3: TGTGCTAGTGTTCGTCCTATCTCCTACGAGCAGTACTTC. Protein sequence: CASVRPISYEQYF.

The chain joins TRBV7-6 to TRBJ2-1; D tentatively reads TRBD1 or TRBD2 (5 bases each). The CDR3 contains 12 residues. The V end lost 8 bases, the J end lost 5 bases, and 10 bases lay between the germline ends. The germline V gene encodes CDR1 SGHVS and CDR2 FNYEAQ. CDR3 DNA: TGTGCCAGCGGGGGTTCCCACAATGAGCAGTTCTTC. Protein product: CASGGSHNEQFF.

This clonotype occurred once. One end of the junction does not line up with germline, which may come from a read error. The J gene is TRBJ1-1, the V gene TRBV29-1; no clear D. The CDR3 is made up of 12 amino acids. Germline V gene data show CDR1 as SQVTM and CDR2 as ANQGSEA. CDR3 DNA sequence: TGCAGCGGCCTCCGGGAGAACACTGAAGCTTTGTTT. Protein sequence: CSGLRENTEALF.

The chain has TRBV27 and TRBJ1-5; D gene unclear. V dropped 4 bases and J dropped 3 bases, with 13 bases sitting between them. The CDR3 loop spans 15 amino acids. CDR1 and CDR2 (germline): MNHEY, SMNVEV (reference sequence). The CDR3 DNA sequence: TGTGCCAGCAGTTCCGACAATTACTACAATCAGCCCCAGCATTTT. Its protein product is CASSSDNYYNQPQHF.

This chain joins TRBV12-3 or TRBV12-4 and TRBJ2-1, with TRBD2 matching over 10 bases. The CDR3 sequence is 19 residues long. Trimming cost V 3 bases and J 4 bases; bases outside gene matches: 15. The CDR3 here is CASSFWLAGASREYNEQFF. The CDR3 DNA is TGTGCCAGCAGTTTTTGGCTAGCGGGGGCCTCGAGGGAGTACAATGAGCAGTTCTTC.

CDR3 in DNA: TGTGCCAGCAGCTTCGGGAAGAATCCCGAACCTGAAGCTTTCTTT. Translating it yields CASSFGKNPEPEAFF. This chain connects TRBV5-6 to TRBJ1-1; no clear D. The V end was cut by 2 bases, the J end by 6 bases, with 17 bases between. The CDR3 covers 15 residues. CDR1 and CDR2 (germline): SGHDT, YYEEEE. Full variable domain (missing parts from reference TRBV5-6 and TRBJ1-1): DAGVTQSPTHLIKTRGQQVTLRCSPKSGHDTVSWYQQALGQGPQFIFQYYEEEERQRGNFPDRFSGHQFPNYSSELNVNALLLGDSALYLCASSFGKNPEPEAFFGQGTRLTVV.

The chain combines TRBV19 with TRBJ2-3; no definite D call. The CDR3 has 15 residues. Trimming stripped 4 bases from V and 0 bases from J, with 11 bases between. The V gene's germline CDR1 is LNHDA and CDR2 SQIVND (reference sequence). CDR3 nucleotides: TGTGCCAGTAGTAAAGGTGACCCCAGCACAGATACGCAGTATTTT. Its translation: CASSKGDPSTDTQYF. Looking up the rest from reference TRBV19 and TRBJ2-3 gives the full variable domain: DGGITQSPKYLFRKEGQNVTLSCEQNLNHDAMYWYRQDPGQGLRLIYYSQIVNDFQKGDIAEGYSVSREKKESFPLTVTSAQKNPTAFYLCASSKGDPSTDTQYFGPGTRLTVL.

This chain joins TRBV6-5 and TRBJ2-2; 12 bases match TRBD2. The germline V gene encodes CDR1 MNHEY and CDR2 SVGAGI. The V segment lost 2 bases and the J segment 6 bases; nucleotides outside the gene matches: 1. The CDR3 contains 15 residues. The DNA of the CDR3 is TGTGCCAGCAGTTACGCTAGCGGGGGGGCCGGGGAGCTGTTTTTT. It codes for CASSYASGGAGELFF.

This clonotype turned up a few times. This sequence joins TRBV27 and TRBJ1-6; 7 bases agree with TRBD1. The germline V gene encodes CDR1 MNHEY and CDR2 SMNVEV (reference sequence). CDR3 length: 14 amino acids. After removal of 3 bases from V and 8 bases from J, the junction contained 4 bases not matched to a gene. The CDR3 region has the DNA TGTGCCAGCAGTTTCTATGACAGGGATTCACCCCTCCACTTT. It specifies CASSFYDRDSPLHF.

The chain is built from TRBV27 and TRBJ1-1, with 7 bases that match TRBD1. Germline V gene sequence: CDR1 MNHEY, CDR2 SMNVEV (reference sequence). The CDR3 extends over 13 amino acids. J gave up 5 bases and V 6 bases, and 6 bases lay outside the gene matches. The CDR3 is CASRRSGGTEAFF. Written as DNA, the CDR3 is TGTGCCAGCAGGCGATCAGGGGGGACTGAAGCTTTCTTT.

V gene TRBV6-2 or TRBV6-3 combines with J gene TRBJ2-7; TRBD1 is a possible D gene (6 bases). Germline lookup yields CDR1 MNHEY and CDR2 SVGEGT. CDR3 size: 15 residues. Deletions cut 0 bases from V and 3 bases from J, with 12 bases between. CDR3 DNA sequence: TGTGCCAGCAGTTACTCGAGGTTCAGGGGCTACGAGCAGTACGTC. Translation gives CASSYSRFRGYEQYV.

The chain recombines TRBV6-1 with TRBJ2-5, with 9 bases aligning to TRBD1. The CDR3 is 14 amino acids. Germline V CDR1 and CDR2: MNHNS, SASEGT. The V gene end was trimmed by 5 bases and the J gene end by 5 bases; junction bases not matched to a gene: 6. CDR3 in amino acids: CASSYMGTGETQYF. Here the CDR3 DNA reads TGTGCCAGCAGTTACATGGGGACAGGGGAGACCCAGTACTTC.

CDR3 sequence reads: CSVVTGPYGYTF. The DNA for the CDR3 is TGCAGCGTTGTGACAGGACCATATGGCTACACCTTC. This sequence joins TRBV29-1 and TRBJ1-2, with a weak D call TRBD1 (6 bases). The CDR3 sequence is 12 residues long. The germline gives CDR1 SQVTM, CDR2 ANQGSEA. V gave up 4 bases and J gave up 5 bases, with 11 bases separating them. The full variable domain, rest sourced from reference TRBV29-1 and TRBJ1-2, is SAVISQKPSRDICQRGTSLTIQCQVDSQVTMMFWYRQQPGQSLTLIATANQGSEATYESGFVIDKFPISRPNLTFSTLTVSNMSPEDSSIYLCSVVTGPYGYTFGSGTRLTVV.

In this sample, this clonotype turned up many times. J is TRBJ2-7 and V is TRBV7-2, with 9 positions matching TRBD2. CDR3 length: 15 amino acids. Germline values: CDR1 SGHTA, CDR2 FQGNSA. V shed 1 base and J 5 bases; nucleotides not matched to a gene: 6. In nucleotides, the CDR3 is TGTGCCAGCAGCTTAGGAACGCGGGGGGGCGACGAGCAGTACGTC. Protein sequence: CASSLGTRGGDEQYV.

This clonotype appeared a few times. The chain has TRBV2 and TRBJ2-7, with D perhaps matching TRBD1 (6 bases). CDR3 length: 13 amino acids. CDR1 and CDR2 from the germline V gene are SNHLY and FYNNEI. Trimming cost V 4 bases and J 4 bases, with 11 bases left between them. CDR3 residues: CASSAPDSYEQYV. DNA of the CDR3: TGTGCCAGCAGTGCCCCGGACAGTTACGAGCAGTACGTC.

The chain joins TRBV28 to TRBJ2-7; no clear D gene. Trimming shortened V by 3 bases and J by 2 bases, and 5 bases separated the two germline ends. Germline CDR1 reads MDHEN; CDR2 reads SYDVKM. The CDR3 extends over 12 amino acids. The CDR3 sequence is CASSFPTYEQYV. CDR3 DNA: TGTGCCAGCAGTTTCCCAACCTACGAGCAGTACGTC.

This rearrangement joins TRBV3-1 to TRBJ2-5; 8 positions agree with TRBD1. With V trimmed by 6 bases and J by 5 bases, 8 bases remained unmatched. The CDR3 contains 14 residues. Germline V gene sequence: CDR1 LGHDT, CDR2 YNNKEL (reference sequence). The CDR3 region has the DNA TGTGCCAGCAGAGAGACAGGGGTTGATGAGACCCAGTACTTC. As protein: CASRETGVDETQYF.

J is TRBJ2-7 and V is TRBV29-1; TRBD2 is a possible D gene (7 bases). V lost 7 bases and J 2 bases, leaving 15 bases between the germline ends. This CDR3 spans 13 amino acids. CDR1 and CDR2 from the germline V gene are SQVTM and ANQGSEA. The CDR3 here is CSAVGGDTYEQYF. The DNA for the CDR3 is TGCAGCGCTGTGGGGGGGGACACCTACGAGCAGTACTTC.

This clonotype has at least ten counts. The chain links TRBV7-2 to TRBJ1-3; D gene unclear. CDR1 and CDR2 from the germline V gene are SGHTA and FQGNSA. V was shortened by 5 bases and J by 0 bases, with 17 bases between the two germline ends. The length of the CDR3 is 17 residues. The CDR3 spells CASSLAAGLISGNTIYF. In nucleotides, the CDR3 is TGTGCCAGCAGCCTTGCGGCGGGCCTGATCTCTGGAAACACCATATATTTT.

This clonotype was counted many times. This sequence joins TRBV7-2 and TRBJ1-6; unclear D gene. The ends were cut back, 5 bases at V and 0 bases at J, with 8 bases in the middle. Germline V gene data show CDR1 as SGHTA and CDR2 as FQGNSA. The CDR3 covers 15 residues. CDR3 in amino acids: CASSPSSSYNSPLHF. Written as DNA, the CDR3 is TGTGCCAGCAGCCCCTCGAGCTCCTATAATTCACCCCTCCACTTT. The full variable domain, completed using reference TRBV7-2 and TRBJ1-6, is GAGVSQSPSNKVTEKGKDVELRCDPISGHTALYWYRQSLGQGLEFLIYFQGNSAPDKSGLPSDRFSAERTGGSVSTLTIQRTQQEDSAVYLCASSPSSSYNSPLHFGNGTRLTVT.

The chain is built from TRBV6-1 and TRBJ1-2, with D perhaps matching TRBD1 (5 bases). This CDR3 contains 15 residues. The germline V gene has CDR1 MNHNS and CDR2 SASEGT. V lost 5 bases to trimming and J lost 8 bases, with 21 bases between them. The chain's CDR3 is CASSRLKAGLWGYTF. CDR3 nucleotides: TGTGCCAGCAGTCGACTCAAAGCGGGACTATGGGGCTACACCTTC.

This clonotype occurred a few times. This chain connects TRBV27 to TRBJ1-1, with a tentative D call TRBD1 (5 bases). The germline V gene encodes CDR1 MNHEY and CDR2 SMNVEV (reference sequence). This CDR3 contains 14 residues. Trimming left V 6 bases short and J 0 bases short, with 11 bases between. The DNA for the CDR3 is TGTGCCAGCAGATTGCCAGGGTTGAACACTGAAGCTTTCTTT. Translating gives CASRLPGLNTEAFF.